This T cell receptor beta chain was documented in a study of cytomegalovirus exposure and HLA in healthy donors (dated by TCRdb to 2017 to 2019). As for the study more broadly: The 700 or so repertoires of the first cohort and the 120 validation repertoires were produced on the same platform, according to a later analysis. The aim of the study was to test whether cataloging public T cell receptors could identify signatures of past pathogen exposure. Besides the first cohort of around 670 subjects, a separate validation cohort made up of some 110 different subjects was used. High-throughput TCR immunosequencing, statistical association of individual TCRs with disease status, and machine learning were combined to predict cytomegalovirus infection status.

Donors formed part of the validation cohort, which comprised 120 subjects and was distinct from the first cohort of 550 to 850 subjects. Results and caveats for the whole study, not just this receptor: A few of the identified cytomegalovirus-associated TCR beta chains were confirmed in vitro to be specific for cytomegalovirus antigens. The classifier was reported to diagnose cytomegalovirus status with high specificity and sensitivity in both the original cohort and the validation cohort. According to the authors, the approach could potentially be generalized to other disease states and immunological phenotypes. Most TCR sequences were seen in very few donors, while some public TCRs were found in many individuals. Of the cluster scores, 85% to 95% were above 0 in a later analysis, which found that TCRs clustered in the first cohort also tended to co-occur in the 120 or so validation repertoires. The study listed 164 TCR beta chains as associated with cytomegalovirus. A later analysis lacked HLA typing for the validation cohort, so it scored co-occurrence in that cohort across all 130 or so repertoires.

From the germline V gene, CDR1 is SGHDT and CDR2 is YYEEEE. At the junction V is shortened by 2 bases and J by 4 bases, with 9 bases in between. Inclusive of the bounding cysteine and phenylalanine, the CDR3 is 13 residues long. Only the CDR3 part of the read is kept: 39 bases, read in frame from the first base. On this clone itself: The antigen it recognizes is unknown. No base quality information exists; no much larger clone differs at one position.

The library relied on the immunoSEQ multiplex PCR assay. Under the source paper's analysis protocol: A statistical classification framework was built to diagnose cytomegalovirus status from the catalog of TCR beta chain sequences. The table was pulled from immuneACCESS by TCRdb, which kept in-frame rearrangements only. Such tables lose some clones; where checked, under half of the loss comes from unresolved V genes, and the rest has no known cause. The V and J calls and clone size come from that table; D and trimming were worked out from the DNA. This sample is represented by tens of thousands of clones; around 96% of them were singletons. 0.78% of the sample belongs to the ten largest clones.

The material sequenced was PBMCs. The chain couples TRBV5-6 to TRBJ1-1, with TRBD1 perhaps the D gene, on 6 matching bases. The sequence was obtained from a man aged 18 to 35 in good health and CMV-seronegative. The nucleotides are TGTGCCAGCAGCTTTGAGGGGGTCACTGAAGCTTTCTTT. It translates as CASSFEGVTEAFF.